This is a list of T cell receptor beta chains from one sample in a study of blood T cell repertoires in COVID-19. The assay was immunoSEQ multiplex PCR, and TCRdb's table has in-frame clones only and misses some. The table has some 70,000 clones, 80% to 90% seen once. The sequenced material came from peripheral blood. The receptors derive from a man between 25 and 39 years old with acute or convalescent COVID-19. The CDR3 runs from the conserved cysteine through the conserved F or W. A D gene is named only where the DNA matches it firmly. Expanded clones are given a class, and other clones once, few, many or no size at all.

>.|TRBV5-1|TRBJ2-1|.
TGCGCCAGCGGAAGGACGGTTAACCAGGGGAATGAGCAGTTCTTC
CASGRTVNQGNEQFF
>.|TRBV28|TRBJ2-2|.
TGTGCCAGCAGAGACTCGAACACCGGGGAGCTGTTTTTT
CASRDSNTGELFF
>.|TRBV5-1|TRBJ1-1|.
TGCGCCAGCAACGCGGGTCGGGGTGAAGCTTTCTTT
CASNAGRGEAFF
>TRBD1|TRBV2|TRBJ1-6|few
TGTGCCAGCAGTGAAGCTCTAGACAGGGTAACTAATTCACCCCTCCACTTT
CASSEALDRVTNSPLHF
>TRBD2|TRBV3-1/TRBV3-2|TRBJ2-7|.
TGTGCCAGCAGCCAGGGGGAGGGAGTAGGGGAGCAGTACTTC
CASSQGEGVGEQYF
>.|TRBV3-1/TRBV3-2|TRBJ1-5|.
TGTGCCAGCAGCCAAGATCGGGATCAGCCCCAGCATTTT
CASSQDRDQPQHF
>TRBD2|TRBV7-2|TRBJ2-3|many
TGTGCCAGCAGTTCTACCGGGACTAGCACGACAGATACGCAGTATTTT
CASSSTGTSTTDTQYF
>TRBD2|TRBV24-1|TRBJ2-2|.
TGTGCCACCAGGGCAGCGGGAGGGCCTACCGGGGAGCTGTTTTTT
CATRAAGGPTGELFF
>.|TRBV6-5|TRBJ1-1|.
TGTGCCAGCAGTTACTCACAGGTGAACACTGAAGCTTTCTTT
CASSYSQVNTEAFF
>TRBD1|TRBV30|TRBJ1-1|.
TGTGCCTGGAGTGGGGGTAGGACAGGGTTT
CAWSGGRTGF
>TRBD1|TRBV23-1|TRBJ2-7|.
TGCGCCAGCAGTCAATCGGGGGACAGGGGCTACGAGCAGTACTTC
CASSQSGDRGYEQYF
>.|TRBV28|TRBJ1-5|.
TGTGCCAGCAGTCCTTACTCGGGGGGGAATCAGCCCCAGCATTTT
CASSPYSGGNQPQHF
>.|TRBV6-5|TRBJ1-4|few
TGTGCCAGCAGGGAGTCATTATTTGATGAAAAACTGTTTTTT
CASRESLFDEKLFF
>TRBD1|TRBV28|TRBJ2-7|once
TGTGCCAGTGACAGGGGGCGTTCCTCCTACGAGCAGTACTTC
CASDRGRSSYEQYF
>.|TRBV24-1|TRBJ2-7|.
TGTGCCACCAGTGACTCCCCCCCCGGAGGCCAGGAGCCGCAGTACTTC
CATSDSPPGGQEPQYF
>.|TRBV6-5|TRBJ2-7|.
TGTGCCAGCACTGGCGGAGGCGAGCAGTACTTC
CASTGGGEQYF
>.|TRBV24-1|TRBJ2-3|once
TGTGCCACCAGTGATGTTCCAAAAACAGATACGCAGTATTTT
CATSDVPKTDTQYF
>.|TRBV6-5|TRBJ2-1|.
TGTGCCAGCAGTTACTCGGATGCGGGCTACAATGAGCAGTTCTTC
CASSYSDAGYNEQFF
>TRBD1|TRBV3-1/TRBV3-2|TRBJ1-2|.
TGTGCCAGCAGCCAAGAGGGCAGGGGGGCTGGCTACACCTTC
CASSQEGRGAGYTF
>TRBD2|TRBV5-5|TRBJ2-1|.
TGTGCCAGCAGCTTGGGACTAGCGGGGAGCAATGAGCAGTTCTTC
CASSLGLAGSNEQFF
>TRBD2|TRBV5-1|TRBJ2-3|.
TGCGCCAGCAGCAACTTTCCGGGACTAAGCGGCACAGATACGCAGTATTTT
CASSNFPGLSGTDTQYF
>TRBD2|TRBV24-1|TRBJ2-1|.
TGTGCCACCAGTGATAGCGGGAGGCATGAGCAGTTCTTC
CATSDSGRHEQFF
>.|TRBV19|TRBJ2-7|.
TGTGCCAGTAGTACCCCCCTGCCGGGGAGTCACGAGCAGTACTTC
CASSTPLPGSHEQYF
>.|TRBV7-9|TRBJ2-5|once
TGTGCCAGCGGTGGGACACGGGGAGTAGAGACCCAGTACTTC
CASGGTRGVETQYF
>.|TRBV4-2|TRBJ2-7|.
TGTGCCAGCAGCCAAGATGGGGGGAGGGAGCAGTACTTC
CASSQDGGREQYF
>TRBD2|TRBV5-1|TRBJ2-7|few
TGCGCCAGCAGCTTGGGTGCGACTAGCGGGACCGACGAGCAGTACTTC
CASSLGATSGTDEQYF
>.|TRBV18|TRBJ2-5|once
TGTGCCAGCTCACCATCTTATGAAGAGACCCAGTACTTC
CASSPSYEETQYF
>TRBD2|TRBV11-2|TRBJ2-3|.
TGTGCCAGCAGCTTAGGCGGGAGGGATGATACGCAGTATTTT
CASSLGGRDDTQYF
>TRBD1|TRBV2|TRBJ2-2|.
TGTGCCAGCAGAAACAGGGGGAACACCGGGGAGCTGTTTTTT
CASRNRGNTGELFF
>TRBD1|TRBV6-5|TRBJ1-1|.
TGTGCCAGCAGTCAGACAGGGGGGAGGACTGAAGCTTTCTTT
CASSQTGGRTEAFF
>.|TRBV24-1|TRBJ2-2|.
TGTGCCACCAGTCTAACCGAGCTCGGGGAGCTGTTTTTT
CATSLTELGELFF
>TRBD1|TRBV6-5|TRBJ1-2|few
TGTGCCAGCAGTCTGACAGGGTACAACTATGGCTACACCTTC
CASSLTGYNYGYTF
>TRBD1|TRBV2|TRBJ2-7|.
TGTGCCAGCAGGAGAAGGCAGGGGGCCTACGAGCAGTACTTC
CASRRRQGAYEQYF
>TRBD2|TRBV7-3|TRBJ2-1|.
TGTGCCAGCAGCTTAACGGCTAGCGGAAACAATGAGCAGTTCTTC
CASSLTASGNNEQFF
>.|TRBV19|TRBJ2-7|.
TGTGCCAGTAGCCCTACTAGAACCTACGAGCAGTACTTC
CASSPTRTYEQYF
>.|TRBV5-1|TRBJ2-7|.
TGCGCCAGCAGCTTGAGCGACGGCTACGAGCAGTACTTC
CASSLSDGYEQYF
>TRBD1|TRBV6-4|TRBJ1-1|few
TGTGCCAGCAGAAGGGACAGTAGAACTGAAGCTTTCTTT
CASRRDSRTEAFF
>TRBD2|TRBV5-1|TRBJ2-7|once
TGCGCCAGCAGCTTGGGGACTAGCGGGACCCTTTACGAGCAGTACTTC
CASSLGTSGTLYEQYF
>TRBD2|TRBV4-1|TRBJ2-7|.
TGCGCCAGCAGCCAAGGGGACGGGACTAGATGGTTTTTC
CASSQGDGTRWFF
>TRBD2|TRBV7-2|TRBJ2-7|once
TGTGCCAGCAGCTTAGTAGCGTTAGGACTAGCGGGAGGCTACGAGCAGTACTTC
CASSLVALGLAGGYEQYF
>TRBD2|TRBV4-1|TRBJ2-5|.
TGCGCCAGCAGCCAAGAAATAGCGGGTTCGAAAGAGACCCAGTACTTC
CASSQEIAGSKETQYF
>.|TRBV4-3|TRBJ2-2|.
TGCGCCAGCAGCCAAGTTCTAGGGACCAGGGGCGGGGAGCTGTTTTTT
CASSQVLGTRGGELFF
>.|TRBV19|TRBJ2-2|.
TGTGCCAGTAGTGGGCAGCTATTTGGGGAGCTGTTTTTT
CASSGQLFGELFF
>.|TRBV30|TRBJ2-7|.
TGTGCCTGGAATTCGGGGGGCCCCGAGCAGTACTTC
CAWNSGGPEQYF
>.|TRBV3-1/TRBV3-2|TRBJ1-5|.
TGTGCCAGCAGCCAACAGGGGAATTGGCAGCCCCAGCATTTT
CASSQQGNWQPQHF
>TRBD2|TRBV7-2|TRBJ2-6|.
TGTGCCAGCAGCTCCCACCCTAGCGGGAGTTCCTCTGGGGCCAACGTCCTGACTTTC
CASSSHPSGSSSGANVLTF
>.|TRBV5-4|TRBJ2-3|.
TGTGCCAGCAGCTTGTGGAGGAATACGCAGTATTTT
CASSLWRNTQYF
>.|TRBV6-5|TRBJ1-5|.
TGTGCCAGCACCCCAGGTTACAGCAATCAGCCCCAGCATTTT
CASTPGYSNQPQHF
>TRBD1|TRBV28|TRBJ2-3|.
TGTGCCAGCAGTTTAAGATCGGCAGGGGGCACGACAGATACGCAGTATTTT
CASSLRSAGGTTDTQYF
>.|TRBV7-9|TRBJ1-1|.
TGTGCCAGCATCCACCCCTTGCAAAACTCTGAAGCTTTCTTT
CASIHPLQNSEAFF
>TRBD2|TRBV6-6|TRBJ2-2|.
TGTGCCAGCAGTTACCAGATTAGCGGGACCGGGGAGCTGTTTTTT
CASSYQISGTGELFF
>TRBD2|TRBV3-1/TRBV3-2|TRBJ2-1|.
TGTGCCAGCAACCTGTGGGGGGGTGAGCAGTTCTTC
CASNLWGGEQFF
>TRBD2|TRBV6-5|TRBJ2-5|.
TGTGCCAGCAGGTATCGAGCGGGACAAGAGACCCAGTACTTC
CASRYRAGQETQYF
>.|TRBV9|TRBJ2-1|.
TGTGCCAGCAGCGTAGACGTGGAGAATGAGCAGTTCTTC
CASSVDVENEQFF